This TCR beta chain appears in the sequencing data of a study of T cells in tuberculosis. Study-level results: Smaller alpha distances in active tuberculosis partly reflected shorter CDR3-alpha lengths. Using the GMM-specific repertoire gave nearly 90% accuracy versus roughly 74% with motifs. Samples were chosen by availability of cryopreserved specimens.

Indicated time point: new active TB diagnosis, blood taken before or within 7 days of starting treatment. In regard to this clone: Its antigen is unidentified.

The CDR3 runs 16 residues. V lost 3 bases, J lost 0 bases, and 11 bases lay in between. From germline, CDR1 is LGHNA and CDR2 YSLEER. The protocol was immunoSEQ multiplex PCR, while the TCRdb copy is restricted to in-frame clones and leaves out a portion. The table includes tens of thousands of clones, about 91% detected once. Specimen: PBMCs, collected at tuberculosis diagnosis. The rearrangement joins TRBV4-3 to TRBJ2-2; perhaps TRBD2 as D (6 bases). The source is an adult with tuberculosis. Here the CDR3 reads CASSHGRGPNTGELFF. The CDR3 nucleotides are TGCGCCAGCAGCCACGGGAGAGGCCCGAACACCGGGGAGCTGTTTTTT.